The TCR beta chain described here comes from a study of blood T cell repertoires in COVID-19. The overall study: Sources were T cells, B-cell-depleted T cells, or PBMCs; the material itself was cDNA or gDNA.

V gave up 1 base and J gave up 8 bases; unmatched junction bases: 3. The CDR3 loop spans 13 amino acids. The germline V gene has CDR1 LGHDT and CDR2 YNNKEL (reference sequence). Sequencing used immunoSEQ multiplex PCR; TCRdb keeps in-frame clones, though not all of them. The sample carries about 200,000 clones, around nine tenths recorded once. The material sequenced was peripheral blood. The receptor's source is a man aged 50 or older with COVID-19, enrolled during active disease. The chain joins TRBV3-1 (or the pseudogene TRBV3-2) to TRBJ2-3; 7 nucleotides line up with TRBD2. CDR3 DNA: TGTGCCAGCAGCCAAGGAGGGGAGGGTACGCAGTATTTT. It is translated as CASSQGGEGTQYF.